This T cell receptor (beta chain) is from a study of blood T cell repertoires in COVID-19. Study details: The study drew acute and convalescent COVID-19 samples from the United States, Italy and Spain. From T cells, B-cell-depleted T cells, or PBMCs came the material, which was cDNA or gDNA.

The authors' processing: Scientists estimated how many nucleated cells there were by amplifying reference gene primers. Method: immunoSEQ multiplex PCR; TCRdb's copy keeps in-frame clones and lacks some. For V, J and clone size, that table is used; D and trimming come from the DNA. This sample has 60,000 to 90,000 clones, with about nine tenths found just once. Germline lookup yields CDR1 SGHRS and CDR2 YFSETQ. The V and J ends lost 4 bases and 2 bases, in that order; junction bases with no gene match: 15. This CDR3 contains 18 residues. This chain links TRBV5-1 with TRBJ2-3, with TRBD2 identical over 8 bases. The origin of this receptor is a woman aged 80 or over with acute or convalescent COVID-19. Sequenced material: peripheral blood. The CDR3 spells CASSPIAGLPPSTDTQYF. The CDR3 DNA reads TGCGCCAGCAGCCCGATAGCGGGACTACCTCCATCCACAGATACGCAGTATTTT.